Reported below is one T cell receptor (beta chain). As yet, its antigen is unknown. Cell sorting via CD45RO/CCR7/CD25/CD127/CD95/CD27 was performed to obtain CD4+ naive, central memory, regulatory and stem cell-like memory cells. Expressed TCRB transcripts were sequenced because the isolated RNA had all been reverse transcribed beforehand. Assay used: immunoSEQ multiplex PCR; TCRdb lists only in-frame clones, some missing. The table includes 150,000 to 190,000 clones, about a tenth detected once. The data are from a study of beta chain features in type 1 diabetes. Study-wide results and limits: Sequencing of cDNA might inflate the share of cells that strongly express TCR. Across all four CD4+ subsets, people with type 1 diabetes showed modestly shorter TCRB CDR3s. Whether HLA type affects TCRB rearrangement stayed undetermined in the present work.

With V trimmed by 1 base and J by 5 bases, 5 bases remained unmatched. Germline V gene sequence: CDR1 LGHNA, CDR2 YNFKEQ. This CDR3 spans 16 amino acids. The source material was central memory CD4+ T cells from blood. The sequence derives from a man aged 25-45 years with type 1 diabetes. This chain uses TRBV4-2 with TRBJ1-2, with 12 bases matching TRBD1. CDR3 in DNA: TGTGCCAGCAGCCAAGCCGGGACAGGGGGCCGGTATGGCTACACCTTC. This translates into CASSQAGTGGRYGYTF.